Below, 10 T cell receptor beta chains from the same sample are listed, as sequenced in a study of Graves' ophthalmopathy and Graves' hyperthyroidism. The authors amplified TCR beta CDR3 regions, and they did so from RNA transcripts for repertoire sequencing. First-round RT-PCR employed HTBI primers, with a second-round multiplex PCR after it. TCRdb independently ran MiXCR on the multiplex PCR reads; one entry per CDR3 protein. The table shows some 1.1 million distinct CDR3 sequences, with about 38% occurring only once. The material sequenced was peripheral blood or thyroid tissue (not recorded which). The receptors originated from an adult man with Graves' hyperthyroidism.

The chain couples TRBV29-1 to TRBJ1-2; the D gene is possibly TRBD1 (6 bases). Germline CDR1 and CDR2: SQVTM and ANQGSEA. Trimming took off 4 bases at V and 3 bases at J, with 18 bases between the two ends. This CDR3 contains 15 residues. This CDR3 is CSVAKVAGEDYGYTF. The CDR3 DNA follows: TGCAGCGTTGCAAAGGTTGCAGGGGAGGACTATGGCTACACCTTC.

This clonotype occurred once. The chain couples TRBV20-1 to TRBJ1-5; a possible D gene is TRBD1 (5 bases). This CDR3 has 13 amino acids. From germline, CDR1 is DFQATT and CDR2 SNEGSKA (reference sequence). V shed 5 bases and J shed 11 bases, with 19 bases lying between them. Here the CDR3 DNA reads TGCAGTGCTTCGGGACTAGTCCAAGAGACCCAGCATTTT. Its translation: CSASGLVQETQHF.

This clonotype was observed many times. J is TRBJ2-7 and V is TRBV20-1; TRBD1 agrees at 9 bases. Germline trimming cut 3 bases from V and 4 bases from J; bases unmatched to any gene: 7. This CDR3 is built from 14 residues. The germline CDR1 and CDR2 sequences are DFQATT and SNEGSKA (reference sequence). CDR3 region: CSARLDRGGYEQYF. In nucleotides, the CDR3 is TGCAGTGCTAGGCTGGACAGGGGAGGTTACGAGCAGTACTTC.

The table lists this clonotype with many counts. The V gene is TRBV7-8, the J gene TRBJ1-1; a weak D match, TRBD1 (5 bases). Trimming cost V 7 bases and J 4 bases, with 19 bases left between them. The CDR3 sequence is 15 residues long. Per the germline V gene, CDR1 is SGHVS and CDR2 is FQNEAQ. The CDR3 reads CASTPGGGFGTEAFF. For the CDR3, the DNA is TGTGCCAGCACCCCTGGGGGAGGCTTCGGCACTGAAGCTTTCTTT.

V gene TRBV4-3 combines with J gene TRBJ1-5; 7 bases are a match to TRBD1. This CDR3 has 15 amino acids. The V gene's germline CDR1 is LGHNA and CDR2 YSLEER. Trimming removed 6 bases from V and 3 bases from J; junction bases left unmatched: 8. The CDR3 region has the DNA TGCGCCAGCAGGCCAATTGACAGGGACAATCAGCCCCAGCATTTT. It encodes CASRPIDRDNQPQHF.

Many counts were recorded for this clonotype. The chain combines TRBV5-8 with TRBJ2-5; D possibly corresponds to TRBD2 (6 bases). Trimming removed 2 bases from V and 4 bases from J, with 9 bases in between. The V gene's germline CDR1 is SGHTS and CDR2 YDEGEE. The CDR3 contains 13 residues. The CDR3 region has the DNA TGTGCCAGCAGCTTCAGACTAGGAGAGACCCAGTACTTC. Protein product: CASSFRLGETQYF.

The table lists this clonotype with many counts. The chain carries TRBV12-3 or TRBV12-4 and TRBJ1-1; D uncertain. The length of the CDR3 is 11 residues. The V end was cut by 6 bases, the J end by 11 bases, with 13 bases between. The CDR3 bases are TGTGCCAGCAGCCCCGGGTTGCGGGCTTTCTTT. This sequence encodes CASSPGLRAFF.

The gene calls are TRBV11-2 and TRBJ2-6; 11 positions agree with TRBD2. The germline gives CDR1 SGHAT, CDR2 FQNNGV. The trim removed 1 base at V and 4 bases at J, leaving 0 bases unmatched. The CDR3 consists of 16 residues. CDR3 protein: CASSLGTSGGANVLTF. In nucleotides, the CDR3 is TGTGCCAGCAGCTTAGGGACTAGCGGGGGGGCCAACGTCCTGACTTTC.

This clonotype has a count of ten or more. The CDR3 spells CASSQDRINQPQHF. CDR3 DNA sequence: TGTGCCAGCAGCCAGGACAGAATCAATCAGCCCCAGCATTTT. The J gene is TRBJ1-5, the V gene TRBV6-5; tentatively, D is TRBD1 (6 bases). This CDR3 comprises 14 residues. Germline V gives CDR1 MNHEY, CDR2 SVGAGI. The germline V and J ends were trimmed by 6 bases and 3 bases, with 12 bases remaining between them.

This clonotype was picked up many times. The rearrangement joins TRBV7-2 to TRBJ2-7; tentatively, D is TRBD2 (6 bases). The CDR3 runs to 15 residues. Germline V CDR1 and CDR2: SGHTA, FQGNSA. V was trimmed by 1 base and J by 3 bases, leaving 13 bases between them. The CDR3: CASSLGGERSYEQYF. Written as DNA, the CDR3 is TGTGCCAGCAGCTTAGGGGGGGAAAGAAGCTACGAGCAGTACTTC.